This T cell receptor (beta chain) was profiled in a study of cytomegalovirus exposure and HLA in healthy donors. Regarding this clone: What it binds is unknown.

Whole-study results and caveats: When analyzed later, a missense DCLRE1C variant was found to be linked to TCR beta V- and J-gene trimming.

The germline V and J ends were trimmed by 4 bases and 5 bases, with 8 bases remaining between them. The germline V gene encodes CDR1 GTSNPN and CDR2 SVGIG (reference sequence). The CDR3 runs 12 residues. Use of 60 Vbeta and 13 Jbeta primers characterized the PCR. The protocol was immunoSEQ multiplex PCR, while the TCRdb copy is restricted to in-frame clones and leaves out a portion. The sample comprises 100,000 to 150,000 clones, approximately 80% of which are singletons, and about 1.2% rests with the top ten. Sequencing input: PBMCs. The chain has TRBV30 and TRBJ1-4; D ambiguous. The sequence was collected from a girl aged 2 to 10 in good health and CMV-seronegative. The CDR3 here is CAWKNENEKLFF. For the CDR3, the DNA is TGTGCCTGGAAAAACGAGAATGAAAAACTGTTTTTT.